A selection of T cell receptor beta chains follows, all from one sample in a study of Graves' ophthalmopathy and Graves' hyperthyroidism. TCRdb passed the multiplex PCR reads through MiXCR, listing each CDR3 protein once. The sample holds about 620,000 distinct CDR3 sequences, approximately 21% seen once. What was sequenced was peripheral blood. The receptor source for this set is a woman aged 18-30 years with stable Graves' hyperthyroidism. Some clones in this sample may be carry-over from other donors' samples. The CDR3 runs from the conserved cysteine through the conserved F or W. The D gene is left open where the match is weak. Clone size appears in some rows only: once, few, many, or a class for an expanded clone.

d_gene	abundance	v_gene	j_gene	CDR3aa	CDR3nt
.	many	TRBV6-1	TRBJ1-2	CATSPAGGYGYTF	TGTGCCACCTCCCCGGCAGGAGGGTATGGCTACACCTTC
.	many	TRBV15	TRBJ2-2	CATSRDLGRSTGGELFF	TGTGCCACCAGCAGAGATCTCGGCAGGTCGACTGGCGGGGAGCTGTTTTTT
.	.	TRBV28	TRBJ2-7	CASRHAYEQYF	TGTGCCAGCCGGCACGCTTACGAGCAGTACTTC
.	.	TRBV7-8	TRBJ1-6	CASSLVGGRGVPLHF	TGTGCCAGCAGCTTAGTCGGCGGCCGCGGGGTGCCCCTCCACTTT
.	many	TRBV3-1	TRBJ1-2	CASSQVRRSPDGYTF	TGTGCCAGCAGCCAAGTCCGGCGGTCTCCGGATGGCTACACCTTC
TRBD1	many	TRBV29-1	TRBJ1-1	CSVWETGVNTEAFF	TGCAGCGTTTGGGAGACAGGGGTGAACACTGAAGCTTTCTTT
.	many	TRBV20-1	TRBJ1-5	CSARQGPSNQPQHF	TGCAGTGCTAGACAGGGACCTAGCAATCAGCCCCAGCATTTT
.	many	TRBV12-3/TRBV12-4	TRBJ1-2	CASRTVYGYTF	TGTGCCAGTCGGACAGTCTATGGCTACACCTTC
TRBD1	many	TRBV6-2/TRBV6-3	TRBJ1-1	CASSLDPYRGRAFF	TGTGCCAGCAGTTTAGACCCCTACAGGGGGCGAGCTTTCTTT
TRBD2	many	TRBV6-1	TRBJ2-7	CASRGAGSLEQYF	TGTGCCAGTAGAGGAGCGGGAAGCCTGGAGCAGTACTTC
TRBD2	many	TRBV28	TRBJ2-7	CASRTSGRASYEQYF	TGTGCCAGCAGGACTAGCGGGAGGGCCTCCTACGAGCAGTACTTC
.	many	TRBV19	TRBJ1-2	CASSMDDTFYGYTF	TGTGCCAGTAGTATGGACGACACCTTCTATGGCTACACCTTC
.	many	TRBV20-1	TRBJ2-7	CSARRSRAGLLYYEQYF	TGCAGTGCTAGACGTTCCCGGGCGGGCCTTCTTTACTACGAGCAGTACTTC